This T cell receptor beta chain was sequenced for a study of shared clonotypes between healthy human individuals. Notes on the study in general: Relative to their counterparts shared across all four donors, non-shared clonotypes exhibited diminished generation probabilities.

This clone occurred once. Antigen: not known. Only in-frame clones appear in the TCRdb table, and some are missing; sequencing was by immunoSEQ multiplex PCR. The sample contains some 2.4 million clones, roughly 93% of which appear only once. This CDR3 comprises 12 residues. CDR1 and CDR2 (germline): LGHNT, FRNRAP. The V end was cut by 6 bases, the J end by 4 bases, with 8 bases between. The clonotype comes from a man aged 18 to 35 in good health. Some clones in this sample may be carry-over from other donors' samples. This chain connects TRBV12-5 to TRBJ2-3; D unclear. The sequencing sample was made of naive CD4+ T cells from PBMCs. Subset given: CD45RA+ positively selected. CDR3 residues: CASGHGADTQYF. CDR3 DNA: TGTGCTAGTGGCCACGGCGCAGATACGCAGTATTTT.